This T cell receptor (beta chain) appears in the sequencing data of a study of blood T cell repertoires in COVID-19. About the research overall: COVID-19 samples collected from the United States, Italy and Spain covered acute and convalescent phases.

Original handling: Estimation of nucleated cell counts was performed using reference gene primer amplification. Repertoires were generated with immunoSEQ multiplex PCR, while TCRdb's copy carries only in-frame clones and drops some. V, J and clone size were drawn from that table, and D and trimming were deduced from the DNA. The profile shows around 45,000 clones, under 85% of them singletons. CDR3 length: 13 residues. V was pared by 7 bases and J by 8 bases, with 17 bases between. Per germline, CDR1 LNHDA and CDR2 SQIVND (reference sequence). Sequencing was performed on peripheral blood. This chain connects TRBV19 to TRBJ1-2; the D is unclear. The origin of this receptor is a woman aged 80 or over with acute or convalescent COVID-19. DNA of the CDR3: TGTGCCAGTACCCGTTCGACGGCGAGGGGCTACACCTTC. This encodes CASTRSTARGYTF.